This TCR beta chain was documented in a study of graft-versus-host responses after intestinal transplantation (dated by TCRdb to the early 2020s). With regard to the full study: The transplants that recipients got were multivisceral, liver-intestinal, or isolated intestinal. Anti-thymocyte globulin induction was given to all recipients, followed by maintenance tacrolimus and steroids for two to three years. After intestinal transplantation, graft-versus-host and host-versus-graft alloreactive T cell clones were followed in the graft, circulation and bone marrow using bulk TCR-beta CDR3 sequencing. To identify alloreactive clones, pre-transplant mixed lymphocyte reaction products were sequenced and then compared with unstimulated pre-transplant donor and recipient T cells. Of the 20 to 25 intestinal transplant recipients enrolled in the cohort, one of whom was a retransplant, 3 patients without pretransplant specimens were excluded. Donor T cell macrochimerism was defined as a peak of at least 4% donor T cells among recipient peripheral blood mononuclear cells. Instead of going to the commercial service, samples from three later patients were sequenced in-house on an Illumina MiSeq and processed with MiXCR.

On the study overall, not on this receptor specifically: In patients with donor T cell macrochimerism, the allografts had high GvH to HvG T cell clonal ratios. GvH clones were detected in recipient bone marrow, and some appeared earlier in ileal mucosa or blood, consistent with an intestinal mucosal origin. Early after transplant, peak levels of circulating GvH clones were associated with declines in HvG clones. The relatively low number and heterogeneity of intestinal transplant patients limited the conclusions.

As regards this clone: What this receptor recognizes is not known. No much larger clone exists at a distance of one base, and base qualities are not known.

In light of the paper, this sample's time point label describes: cells obtained before transplantation from donor or recipient. CD3+CD4+ and CD3+CD8+ populations were FACS-sorted from unstimulated pre-transplant donor and recipient cells taken from spleen or lymph nodes. Libraries were built with the immunoSEQ multiplex PCR assay. For most patients, genomic DNA was isolated using the Qiagen DNeasy Blood and Tissue Kit and was shipped frozen to Adaptive Biotechnologies for TCR sequencing. For most patients, high-throughput TCR-beta CDR3 sequencing of genomic DNA was performed by Adaptive Biotechnologies. As for the authors' bioinformatics: TCR sequencing data for over 15 patients were retrieved from Adaptive's ImmunoSEQ software; a few other patients were processed with MiXCR and VDJtools. To correct CD4 versus CD8 sorting errors, any sequence found in both subsets at a frequency ratio below 5:1 was removed. CDR3 nucleotide sequences shared by donor and recipient were removed because the origin of these sequences could not be assigned. To count as alloreactive, a clone needed at least 2-fold expansion over unstimulated cells and a minimum CFSE-low frequency of 0.002% (template counts) or 0.001% (read counts). A clone was considered mappable if detected in the sequenced pre-transplant spleen, lymph node, or MLR CFSE-low populations of the donor or recipient. The cumulative frequency of alloreactive clones was calculated as a percentage of all sequences, weighted by copy number. Entries here come from immuneACCESS through TCRdb and include only in-frame sequences with V and J called. Some clones fail to appear in such tables; in the studies checked, an unresolved V gene covers under half of the shortfall, and the cause of the remainder is unknown. V, J and clone size were drawn from that table, and D and trimming were deduced from the DNA. Within this sample are about 86,000 clones, with around 90% of them counted one time only. The ten biggest clones cover 0.28% of the sample.

The receptor comes from a human donor who was the organ donor for an intestinal transplant. This material consisted of unstimulated CD4+ T cells sorted from spleen or lymph node cells, taken before transplant.

CDR3 loop: CASSPRWGTANTGELFF. The DNA is as follows: TGTGCCAGCAGCCCCAGATGGGGGACAGCGAACACCGGGGAGCTGTTTTTT. Recombination connected TRBV28 to TRBJ2-2; 7 bases in the middle match TRBD1. Reading the germline V gene gives CDR1 MDHEN and CDR2 SYDVKM. From the cysteine up to the phenylalanine, the CDR3 has a length of 17 residues. The CDR3 DNA has 51 bases and is translated from base 1. V is pruned by 6 bases and J by 0 bases, leaving 10 bases of the junction without a gene match.